A single sample gave rise to the 10 T cell receptor beta chains below, sequenced in a study of cytomegalovirus exposure and HLA in healthy donors. The PCR made use of 60 Vbeta and 13 Jbeta primers. TCRdb's table, derived via immunoSEQ multiplex PCR, lists solely in-frame clones and lacks some. The table includes 100,000 to 150,000 clones, under 80% detected once. The sample comprised PBMCs. These receptors came from a woman aged 60-75 years in good health and CMV-seropositive.

V usage is TRBV11-1 and J usage is TRBJ1-1, with D uncertain. Between the trimmed V and J ends, which lost 1 base and 4 bases, there was a span of 10 bases. The CDR3 loop spans 14 amino acids. The germline V gene encodes CDR1 SGHAT and CDR2 FQDESV (reference sequence). CDR3 protein: CASSLGPPGTEAFF. In nucleotides, the CDR3 is TGTGCCAGCAGCTTAGGACCCCCGGGCACTGAAGCTTTCTTT.

V gene TRBV5-4 combines with J gene TRBJ2-7, with 9 bases identical to TRBD1. CDR1 is SGHNT and CDR2 is YYREEE in the germline V gene (reference sequence). This CDR3 spans 14 amino acids. The junction had 2 bases not matched to a gene; V was cut back by 4 bases and J by 0 bases. The CDR3 sequence is CASSPGQGSYEQYF. The CDR3 nucleotides read TGTGCCAGCAGCCCGGGACAGGGCTCCTACGAGCAGTACTTC.

V is TRBV30 and J is TRBJ1-5; D is ambiguous. Germline assignment: CDR1 GTSNPN and CDR2 SVGIG (reference sequence). This CDR3 region has 13 residues. Trimming cost V 0 bases and J 6 bases, with 9 bases left between them. The CDR3 DNA is TGTGCCTGGAGTGTTAGTGGTTTTCAGCCCCAGCATTTT. Protein product: CAWSVSGFQPQHF.

The chain joins TRBV19 to TRBJ1-2, with TRBD1 identical over 7 bases. Germline values: CDR1 LNHDA, CDR2 SQIVND (reference sequence). V lost 3 bases to trimming and J lost 6 bases; unmatched junction nucleotides: 13. The CDR3 length is 16 residues. CDR3 loop: CASSIYPGQAVNGYTF. CDR3 DNA: TGTGCCAGTAGTATTTACCCCGGACAGGCGGTTAATGGCTACACCTTC.

This clone has more than one count but fewer than ten. The chain is built from TRBV21-1 and TRBJ1-1; whether TRBD1, the table's D call, matches the DNA was not checked. TRBV21-1 is flagged as a pseudogene. The CDR3 sequence is 12 residues long. The chain's CDR3 is CASSKSGNEAFF. CDR3 sequence (DNA): TGTGCCAGCAGCAAATCTGGCAATGAAGCTTTCTTT.

The chain links TRBV6-1 to TRBJ1-5, with D possibly TRBD1 on 5 matching bases. The CDR3 contains 15 residues. V lost 4 bases and J lost 6, with 16 bases in between. From germline, CDR1 is MNHNS and CDR2 SASEGT. The CDR3 DNA follows: TGTGCCAGCAGTGGCTGGGCGATGGGGGGTCAGCCCCAGCATTTT. It encodes CASSGWAMGGQPQHF.

This chain joins TRBV7-2 and TRBJ1-1; TRBD1 matches at 11 bases. The CDR3 contains 15 residues. The germline gives CDR1 SGHTA, CDR2 FQGNSA. V dropped 5 bases and J dropped 5; count of bases not matched to a gene: 7. CDR3: CASSVGQGAVTEAFF. Written as DNA, the CDR3 is TGTGCCAGCAGCGTCGGACAGGGGGCTGTAACTGAAGCTTTCTTT.

This clone was seen a single time. This specimen includes other DNA sequences encoding the same CDR3. The chain recombines TRBV7-2 with TRBJ2-7, with no clear D. The CDR3 loop spans 13 amino acids. Germline CDR1 and CDR2: SGHTA and FQGNSA. V was pared by 5 bases and J by 0 bases, with 8 bases between. The chain's CDR3 is CASSLPSSYEQYF. The CDR3 DNA is TGTGCCAGCAGCCTGCCGAGCTCCTACGAGCAGTACTTC.

The chain recombines TRBV2 with TRBJ2-4; maybe TRBD2 (6 bases). CDR1 and CDR2 from the germline V gene are SNHLY and FYNNEI. V shed 5 bases and J shed 5 bases, with 22 bases lying between them. The length of the CDR3 is 17 residues. The CDR3 is CASSHQTALGLENIQYF. DNA for the CDR3: TGTGCCAGCAGTCACCAGACCGCCCTGGGACTCGAAAACATTCAGTACTTC.

V gene TRBV19 combines with J gene TRBJ1-1, with unresolved D. Trimming cost V 7 bases and J 1 base, with 16 bases left between them. The CDR3 is made up of 15 amino acids. Looked up from germline, CDR1 is LNHDA and CDR2 is SQIVND (reference sequence). The CDR3 spells CASNPGLSRNTEAFF. CDR3 coding DNA: TGTGCCAGTAACCCAGGACTTTCCCGGAACACTGAAGCTTTCTTT. Filled out from reference TRBV19 and TRBJ1-1, the complete variable domain reads DGGITQSPKYLFRKEGQNVTLSCEQNLNHDAMYWYRQDPGQGLRLIYYSQIVNDFQKGDIAEGYSVSREKKESFPLTVTSAQKNPTAFYLCASNPGLSRNTEAFFGQGTRLTVV.